The sequence of this TCR beta chain was determined in a study of cytomegalovirus exposure and HLA in healthy donors. Study-wide results and caveats: Presence/absence analyses assumed roughly uniform sequencing depth across donors.

Notes on this clone: What it recognizes is unknown.

CDR3 length: 13 amino acids. Germline values: CDR1 SGHNT, CDR2 YYREEE (reference sequence). V was clipped by 5 bases and J by 1 base, with 9 bases between them. This PCR relied on a set of 60 Vbeta primers and 13 Jbeta primers. Data came from immunoSEQ multiplex PCR; TCRdb stores just in-frame clones and leaves some out. The data contain tens of thousands of clones, approximately 73% of them singletons. This chain links TRBV5-4 with TRBJ1-1, with D uncertain. The sequence was obtained from a man aged 45-65 years in good health and CMV-seronegative. Sample: PBMCs. Written as DNA, the CDR3 is TGTGCCAGCAGGAGACGGGAGAACACTGAAGCTTTCTTT. It yields the protein CASRRRENTEAFF.